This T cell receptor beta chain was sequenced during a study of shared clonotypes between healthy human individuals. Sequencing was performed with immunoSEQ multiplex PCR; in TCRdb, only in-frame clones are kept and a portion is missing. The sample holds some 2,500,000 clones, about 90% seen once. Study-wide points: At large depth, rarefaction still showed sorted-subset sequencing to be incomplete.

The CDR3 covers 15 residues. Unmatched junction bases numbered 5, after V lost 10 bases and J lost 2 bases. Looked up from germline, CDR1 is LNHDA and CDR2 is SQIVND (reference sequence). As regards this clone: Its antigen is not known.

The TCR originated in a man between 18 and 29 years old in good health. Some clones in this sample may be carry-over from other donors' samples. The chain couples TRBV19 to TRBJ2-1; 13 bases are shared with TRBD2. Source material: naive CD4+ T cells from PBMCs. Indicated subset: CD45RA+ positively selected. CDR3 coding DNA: TGTGCCACTCAAGGACTAGCGGGAGCCTACAATGAGCAGTTCTTC. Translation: CATQGLAGAYNEQFF.